This is a list of T cell receptor beta chains from one sample in a study of blood T cell repertoires in COVID-19. Measured with immunoSEQ multiplex PCR; TCRdb has only the in-frame clones, and not every one. The sample lists fewer than 350,000 clones, 65% to 90% seen once, with 6% to 9% in the top ten. Sequenced material: peripheral blood. These receptors were taken from a human donor in a cohort sampled during active COVID-19. Each CDR3 is given with its conserved first and last residue. Each record gives: CDR3 protein, CDR3 DNA, V gene, J gene, D gene, clone size. A D gene is named only where the DNA matches it firmly. Size values are once, few and many counts, or a class for expanded clones, and some rows have none.

CDR3: CASSGWTGSYEQYF; DNA: TGTGCCAGCAGTGGTTGGACAGGGAGCTACGAGCAGTACTTC; V: TRBV28; J: TRBJ2-7; D: TRBD1; size: .
CDR3: CASSLEGSGGTEAFF; DNA: TGCGCCAGCAGCTTGGAGGGGTCCGGCGGAACTGAAGCTTTCTTT; V: TRBV5-1; J: TRBJ1-1; D: .; size: .
CDR3: CASSDTMLLADTQYF; DNA: TGTGCCAGCAGTGACACTATGTTGTTGGCAGATACGCAGTATTTT; V: TRBV6-1; J: TRBJ2-3; D: .; size: .
CDR3: CASSREYGRYGYTF; DNA: TGCGCCAGCAGCCGGGAGTACGGCCGCTATGGCTACACCTTC; V: TRBV5-1; J: TRBJ1-2; D: .; size: .
CDR3: CSASRLSNQPQHF; DNA: TGCAGTGCTAGTAGACTTAGCAATCAGCCCCAGCATTTT; V: TRBV20-1; J: TRBJ1-5; D: .; size: once
CDR3: CSLETGNFHEQYF; DNA: TGCAGCCTAGAGACAGGGAACTTTCACGAGCAGTACTTC; V: TRBV29-1; J: TRBJ2-7; D: TRBD1; size: .
CDR3: CASSQTSARYEQYF; DNA: TGCGCCAGCAGCCAAACTAGCGCTCGCTACGAGCAGTACTTC; V: TRBV5-1; J: TRBJ2-7; D: TRBD2; size: .
CDR3: CASSSDRGREAFF; DNA: TGTGCCAGCAGCTCGGACAGGGGGCGCGAGGCTTTCTTT; V: TRBV7-8; J: TRBJ1-1; D: TRBD1; size: .
CDR3: CASSSQQGEAFF; DNA: TGTGCCAGCAGCTCACAACAGGGCGAAGCTTTCTTT; V: TRBV7-3; J: TRBJ1-1; D: .; size: .
CDR3: CASSLSGVRDEQYF; DNA: TGTGCCAGCAGCTTAAGCGGGGTGCGGGACGAGCAGTACTTC; V: TRBV11-3; J: TRBJ2-7; D: TRBD2; size: .
CDR3: CASSTDTTYEQYF; DNA: TGTGCCAGCAGCACAGACACCACCTACGAGCAGTACTTC; V: TRBV7-9; J: TRBJ2-7; D: .; size: .
CDR3: CASSIVEDTEAFF; DNA: TGTGCCAGTAGTATAGTTGAGGACACTGAAGCTTTCTTT; V: TRBV19; J: TRBJ1-1; D: .; size: .
CDR3: CATAGPSSYEQYF; DNA: TGCGCCACCGCAGGGCCGTCCTCCTACGAGCAGTACTTC; V: TRBV10-2; J: TRBJ2-7; D: .; size: .
CDR3: CASSLLAGVPYTQYF; DNA: TGTGCCAGCAGCTTGCTAGCGGGGGTGCCCTATACGCAGTATTTT; V: TRBV5-4; J: TRBJ2-3; D: TRBD2; size: .
CDR3: CASLVGQNNSPLHF; DNA: TGTGCCAGCCTGGTTGGTCAGAATAATTCACCCCTCCACTTT; V: TRBV6-5; J: TRBJ1-6; D: .; size: .
CDR3: CSASRRAIGEQFF; DNA: TGCAGTGCTAGTAGGCGGGCCATTGGGGAGCAGTTCTTC; V: TRBV20-1; J: TRBJ2-1; D: .; size: .
CDR3: CASSFRTGLTYEQYF; DNA: TGCGCCAGCAGCTTTCGGACAGGGCTAACCTACGAGCAGTACTTC; V: TRBV5-1; J: TRBJ2-7; D: TRBD1; size: .
CDR3: CASGLVLREGKNIQYF; DNA: TGTGCTAGTGGTTTGGTACTGAGAGAGGGCAAAAACATTCAGTACTTC; V: TRBV12-5; J: TRBJ2-4; D: .; size: .
CDR3: CASSLSGDRFFGGYTF; DNA: TGCGCCAGCAGCTTGAGTGGGGACAGGTTTTTTGGTGGCTACACCTTC; V: TRBV5-1; J: TRBJ1-2; D: TRBD1; size: .
CDR3: CASTRDRGGDEQFF; DNA: TGCGCCAGCACCCGCGATAGGGGGGGCGATGAGCAGTTCTTC; V: TRBV5-1; J: TRBJ2-1; D: .; size: few
CDR3: CASSEAGAYEQYF; DNA: TGTGCCAGCAGCGAAGCGGGGGCCTACGAGCAGTACTTC; V: TRBV7-9; J: TRBJ2-7; D: TRBD2; size: .